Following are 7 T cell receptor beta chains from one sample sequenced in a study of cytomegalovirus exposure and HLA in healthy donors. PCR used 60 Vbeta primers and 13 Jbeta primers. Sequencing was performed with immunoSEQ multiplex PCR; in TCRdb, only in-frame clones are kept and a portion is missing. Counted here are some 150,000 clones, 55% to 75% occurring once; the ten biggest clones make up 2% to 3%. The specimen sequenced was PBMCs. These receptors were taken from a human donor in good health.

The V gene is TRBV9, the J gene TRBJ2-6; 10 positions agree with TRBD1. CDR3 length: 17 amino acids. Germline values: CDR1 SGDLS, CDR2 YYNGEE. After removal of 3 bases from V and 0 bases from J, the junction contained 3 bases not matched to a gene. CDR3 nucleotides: TGTGCCAGCAGCGAGACAGGGGGCCTCTCTGGGGCCAACGTCCTGACTTTC. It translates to CASSETGGLSGANVLTF.

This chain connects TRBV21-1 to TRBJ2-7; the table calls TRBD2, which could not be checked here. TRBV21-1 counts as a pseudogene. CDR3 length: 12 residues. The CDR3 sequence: CASREVGYEQYF. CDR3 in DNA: TGTGCCAGCCGAGAGGTGGGCTACGAGCAGTACTTC.

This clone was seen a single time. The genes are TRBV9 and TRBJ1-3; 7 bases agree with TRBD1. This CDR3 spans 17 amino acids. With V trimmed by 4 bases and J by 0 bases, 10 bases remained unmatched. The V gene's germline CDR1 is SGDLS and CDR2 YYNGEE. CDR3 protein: CASSPRDSRSSGNTIYF. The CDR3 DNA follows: TGTGCCAGCAGCCCCCGGGACAGCAGATCCTCTGGAAACACCATATATTTT.

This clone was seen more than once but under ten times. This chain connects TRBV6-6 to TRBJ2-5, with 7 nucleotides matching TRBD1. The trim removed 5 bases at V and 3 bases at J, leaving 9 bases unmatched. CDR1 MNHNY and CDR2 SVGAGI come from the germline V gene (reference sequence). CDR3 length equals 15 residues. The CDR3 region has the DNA TGTGCCAGCAGTACCCCACCAGACAGGGAAGAGACCCAGTACTTC. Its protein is CASSTPPDREETQYF.

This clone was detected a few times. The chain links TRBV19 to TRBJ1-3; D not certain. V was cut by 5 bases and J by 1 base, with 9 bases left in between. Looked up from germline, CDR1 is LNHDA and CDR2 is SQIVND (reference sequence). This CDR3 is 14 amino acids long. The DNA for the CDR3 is TGTGCCAGTAGTTTTTCCCTATCTGGAAACACCATATATTTT. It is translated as CASSFSLSGNTIYF.

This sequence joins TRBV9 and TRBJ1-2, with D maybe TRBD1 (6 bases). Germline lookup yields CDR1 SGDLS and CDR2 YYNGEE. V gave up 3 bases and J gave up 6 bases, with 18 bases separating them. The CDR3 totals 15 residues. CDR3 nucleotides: TGTGCCAGCAGCGCAGGGGCCCCCAAGAGGCATGGCTACACCTTC. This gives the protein CASSAGAPKRHGYTF. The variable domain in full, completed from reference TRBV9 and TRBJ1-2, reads DSGVTQTPKHLITATGQRVTLRCSPRSGDLSVYWYQQSLDQGLQFLIQYYNGEERAKGNILERFSAQQFPDLHSELNLSSLELGDSALYFCASSAGAPKRHGYTFGSGTRLTVV.

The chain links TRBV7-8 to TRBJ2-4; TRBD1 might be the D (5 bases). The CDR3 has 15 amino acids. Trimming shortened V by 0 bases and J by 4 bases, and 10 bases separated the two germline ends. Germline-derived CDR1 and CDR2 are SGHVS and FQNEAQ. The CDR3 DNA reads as TGTGCCAGCAGCTTAGCGGGGCCAGGAAAAAACATTCAGTACTTC. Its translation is CASSLAGPGKNIQYF.